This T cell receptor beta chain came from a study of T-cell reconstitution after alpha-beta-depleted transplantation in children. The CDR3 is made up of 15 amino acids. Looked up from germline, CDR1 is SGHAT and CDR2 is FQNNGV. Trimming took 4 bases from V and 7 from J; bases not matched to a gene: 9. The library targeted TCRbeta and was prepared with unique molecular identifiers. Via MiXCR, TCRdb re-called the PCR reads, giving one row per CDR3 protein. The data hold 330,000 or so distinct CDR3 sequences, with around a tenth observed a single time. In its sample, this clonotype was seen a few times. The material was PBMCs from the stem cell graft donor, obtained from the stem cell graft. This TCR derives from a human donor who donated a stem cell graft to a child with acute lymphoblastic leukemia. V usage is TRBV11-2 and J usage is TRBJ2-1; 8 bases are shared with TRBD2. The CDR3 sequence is CASSSTGLGPNEQFF. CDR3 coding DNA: TGTGCCAGCAGCTCCACGGGACTAGGCCCTAATGAGCAGTTCTTC.